One sample yielded the 7 T cell receptor beta chains listed below, sequenced in a study of control samples from healthy donors and cancer patients. Profiling relied on immunoSEQ multiplex PCR, and the TCRdb table lists in-frame clones only, not all of them. The sample contains 120,000 or so clones, about 92% of which appear only once. Sequenced material: PBMCs. The receptor set was obtained from a man over 45 with head and neck cancer.

The chain carries TRBV19 and TRBJ1-2; D remains unclear. The CDR3 is 12 residues long. Germline CDR1 is LNHDA and CDR2 is SQIVND (reference sequence). V was clipped by 5 bases and J by 4 bases, with 8 bases between them. CDR3: CASSLDLYGYTF. CDR3 in DNA: TGTGCCAGTAGTCTGGATCTCTATGGCTACACCTTC.

This chain connects TRBV30 to TRBJ1-6; D is perhaps TRBD1 (5 bases). The CDR3 length is 14 residues. Between the trimmed V and J ends, which lost 3 bases and 11 bases, there was a span of 17 bases. Germline lookup yields CDR1 GTSNPN and CDR2 SVGIG (reference sequence). As DNA, the CDR3 is TGTGCCTGGAGGGCCCGGGGGAATAGTCCACCCCTCCACTTT. It yields the protein CAWRARGNSPPLHF. The full variable domain, in which reference TRBV30 and TRBJ1-6 provide the parts outside the CDR3, is SQTIHQWPATLVQPVGSPLSLECTVEGTSNPNLYWYRQAAGRGLQLLFYSVGIGQISSEVPQNLSASRPQDRQFILSSKKLLLSDSGFYLCAWRARGNSPPLHFGNGTRLTVT.

The rearrangement uses TRBV19 and TRBJ1-5, with 9 positions matching TRBD1. Germline V gene lookup returns CDR1 LNHDA and CDR2 SQIVND (reference sequence). The CDR3 length is 17 residues. J lost 2 bases, V lost 4 bases, and 9 bases had no gene match. The CDR3 here is CASSTGQGRRGNQPQHF. Here the CDR3 DNA reads TGTGCCAGTAGTACTGGACAGGGGAGGAGGGGCAATCAGCCCCAGCATTTT. Based on the CDR3 plus reference TRBV19 and TRBJ1-5, the full variable domain is DGGITQSPKYLFRKEGQNVTLSCEQNLNHDAMYWYRQDPGQGLRLIYYSQIVNDFQKGDIAEGYSVSREKKESFPLTVTSAQKNPTAFYLCASSTGQGRRGNQPQHFGDGTRLSIL.

The chain employs TRBV12-3 or TRBV12-4 and TRBJ2-7; 7 bases map to TRBD1. The trim removed 6 bases at V and 3 bases at J, leaving 5 bases unmatched. CDR3 length: 13 amino acids. CDR3 region: CASSRDRDYEQYF. The CDR3 region has the DNA TGTGCCAGCAGCCGGGACAGAGACTACGAGCAGTACTTC.

The CDR3 is CASSPLRDLNTEAFF. DNA for the CDR3: TGTGCCAGCAGCCCTCTCAGGGATTTGAACACTGAAGCTTTCTTT. The chain couples TRBV9 to TRBJ1-1, with D perhaps TRBD1 (5 bases). V lost 4 bases, J lost 0 bases, and 13 bases lay in between. CDR3 length: 15 residues. Germline V gives CDR1 SGDLS, CDR2 YYNGEE.

The genes are TRBV5-4 and TRBJ2-7, with D perhaps TRBD1 (6 bases). V lost 1 base to trimming and J lost 5 bases, with 13 bases between them. Germline CDR1 is SGHNT and CDR2 is YYREEE (reference sequence). This CDR3 has 14 amino acids. The CDR3 DNA follows: TGTGCCAGCAGCTTGAGGCAGGGGCGTAACGAGCAGTACTTC. It specifies CASSLRQGRNEQYF. The entire variable domain, with the rest obtained from reference TRBV5-4 and TRBJ2-7, is as follows: ETGVTQSPTHLIKTRGQQVTLRCSSQSGHNTVSWYQQALGQGPQFIFQYYREEENGRGNFPPRFSGLQFPNYSSELNVNALELDDSALYLCASSLRQGRNEQYFGPGTRLTVT.

The V and J genes are TRBV20-1 and TRBJ2-7; D is uncertain. The length of the CDR3 is 12 residues. V lost 3 bases, J lost 3 bases, and 9 bases lay in between. Germline CDR1 and CDR2: DFQATT and SNEGSKA (reference sequence). DNA of the CDR3: TGCAGTGCTAGTGGTACTTTCTACGAGCAGTACTTC. It is translated as CSASGTFYEQYF.